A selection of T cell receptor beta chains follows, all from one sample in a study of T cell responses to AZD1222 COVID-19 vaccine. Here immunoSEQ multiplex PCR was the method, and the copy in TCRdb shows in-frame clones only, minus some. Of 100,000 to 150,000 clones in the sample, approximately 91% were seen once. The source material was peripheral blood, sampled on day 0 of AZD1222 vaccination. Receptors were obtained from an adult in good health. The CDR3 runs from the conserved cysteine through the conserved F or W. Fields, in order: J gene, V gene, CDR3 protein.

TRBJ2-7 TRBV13 CASSSTGSGYEQYF
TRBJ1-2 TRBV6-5 CASKQAGTGTFGYTF
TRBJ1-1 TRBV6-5 CASSYSRAGDTEAFF
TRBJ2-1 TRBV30 CASLGRGRYNEQFF
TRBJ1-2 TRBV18 CASSPDRGEGYTF
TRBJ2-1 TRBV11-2 CASSLGTGLNYNEQFF
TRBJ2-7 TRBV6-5 CASTPQGYEQYF
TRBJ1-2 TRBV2 CASGGGGYTF
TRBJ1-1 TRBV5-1 CASSLEFGNPEAFF
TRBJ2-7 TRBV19 CASSSTSGRAYEQYF
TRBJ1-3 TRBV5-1 CASSLGAGRSGNTIYF
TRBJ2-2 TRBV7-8 CASSPSGGAKVSGELFF
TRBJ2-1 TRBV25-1 CANITSLHEQFF
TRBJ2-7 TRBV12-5 CASGLVLVWDRGFHEQYF
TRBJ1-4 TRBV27 CASIPDWGKDEKLFF
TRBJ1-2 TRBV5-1 CASSEPTGGVGYTF
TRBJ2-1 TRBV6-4 CASSGAGAPQFF
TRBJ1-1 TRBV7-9 CASSSDRGYIEAFF
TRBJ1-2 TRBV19 CASISRTNYGYTF
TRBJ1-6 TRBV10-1 CASSESESPLHF
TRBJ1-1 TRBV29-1 CSVGPMNTEAFF
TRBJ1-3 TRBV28 CASSFRGRPLHSGNTIYF
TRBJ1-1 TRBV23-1 CASSPKGQLNTEAFF
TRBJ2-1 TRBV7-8 CASTQWTSGAWNEQFF